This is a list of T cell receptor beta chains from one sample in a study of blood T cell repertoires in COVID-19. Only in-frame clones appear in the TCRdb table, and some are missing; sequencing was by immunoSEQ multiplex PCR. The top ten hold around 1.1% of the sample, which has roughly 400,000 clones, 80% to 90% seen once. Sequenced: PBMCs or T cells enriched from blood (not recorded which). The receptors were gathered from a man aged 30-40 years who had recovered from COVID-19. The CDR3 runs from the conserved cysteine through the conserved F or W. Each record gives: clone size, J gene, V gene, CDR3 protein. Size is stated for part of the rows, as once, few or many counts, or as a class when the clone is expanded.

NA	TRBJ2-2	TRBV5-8	CASSAGTANTGELFF
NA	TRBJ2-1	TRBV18	CASSQSRGRVYNEQFF
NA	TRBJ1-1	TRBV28	CASSSQGAAEAFF
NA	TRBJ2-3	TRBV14	CASSLGLAGGPTDTQYF
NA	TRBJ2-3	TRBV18	CASSRVLAKTDTQYF
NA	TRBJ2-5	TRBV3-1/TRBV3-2	CASSQVRQETQYF
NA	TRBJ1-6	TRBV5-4	CASSLGGTDNSPLHF
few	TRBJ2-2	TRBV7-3	CASSRLATRGTGELFF
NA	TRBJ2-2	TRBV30	CAAGDTGELFF
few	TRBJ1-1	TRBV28	CASSPPGGRSTEAFF
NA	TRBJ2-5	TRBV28	CASSSPAGVGETQYF
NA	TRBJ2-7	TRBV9	CASSPGLAGAYEQYF
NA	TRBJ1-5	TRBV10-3	CAISPGQGDQPQHF
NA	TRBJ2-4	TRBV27	CASRAGDKNIQYF
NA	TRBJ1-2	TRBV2	CASSNRGSNGYTF
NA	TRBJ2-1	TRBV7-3	CASSLTGTSGYNEQFF
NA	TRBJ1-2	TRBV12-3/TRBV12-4	CASSPQGADGYTF
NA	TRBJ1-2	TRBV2	CASSESPWQGADSGYTF
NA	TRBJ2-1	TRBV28	CASSLFRRSSYNEQFF
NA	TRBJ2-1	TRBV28	CASSPGTDYNEQFF
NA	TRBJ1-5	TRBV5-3	CARSSGPGSWNQPQHF
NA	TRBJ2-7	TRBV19	CANETGGYEQYF
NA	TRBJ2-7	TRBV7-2	CASSKILLTGQGPYEQYF
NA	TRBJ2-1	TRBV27	CASSIPGQGSEQFF
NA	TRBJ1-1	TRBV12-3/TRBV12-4	CASRLDRNTEAFF
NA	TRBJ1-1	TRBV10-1	CASRVGLNTEAFF
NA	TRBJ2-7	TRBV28	CASSTAGQGTYEQYF
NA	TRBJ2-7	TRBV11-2	CASSSGLAGAGYEQYF
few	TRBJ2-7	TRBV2	CASSLGQGPSYEQYF
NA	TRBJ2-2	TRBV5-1	CASSLVLAGAGGELFF
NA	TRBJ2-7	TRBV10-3	CAISEGREGPLF
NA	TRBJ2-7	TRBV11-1	CASSTRLAGAFEQYF
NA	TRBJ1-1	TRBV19	CASSIVKPTNTEAFF
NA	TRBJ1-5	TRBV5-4	CATSKGDQPQHF
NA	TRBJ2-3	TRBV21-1	CASRNLAGGHTDTQYF
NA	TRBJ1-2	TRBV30	CAWSQQGGNYGYTF
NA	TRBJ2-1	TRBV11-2	CASSLGVLSGAGEQFF
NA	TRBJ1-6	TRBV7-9	CASSPMGQLSPNSPLHF
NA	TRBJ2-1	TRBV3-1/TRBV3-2	CASSQGLSGVGEQFF
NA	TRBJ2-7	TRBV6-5	CASSSPGQGRDEQYF
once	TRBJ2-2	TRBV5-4	CASSLGGRGLNTGELFF
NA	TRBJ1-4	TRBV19	CASSIGAPEKLFF
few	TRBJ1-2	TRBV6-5	CASSYSRTGGGYGYTF
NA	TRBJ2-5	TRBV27	CASSPTGGYQETQYF
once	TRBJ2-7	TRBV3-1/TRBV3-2	CASSQTSGSSYEQYF
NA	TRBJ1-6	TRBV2	CASSSTGAVVPLHF
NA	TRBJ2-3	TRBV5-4	CASSSLDRGSSTDTQYF